A selection of T cell receptor beta chains follows, all from one sample in a study of blood T cell repertoires in COVID-19. The table came from immunoSEQ multiplex PCR; TCRdb's copy has only in-frame clones and leaves some out. The table records about 260,000 clones, 70% to 90% of them present only once. The material sequenced was peripheral blood. The receptors were sampled from a human donor in a cohort sampled during active COVID-19. Each CDR3 is given with its conserved first and last residue. The order of the fields is CDR3 length, D gene, V gene, clone size, J gene, CDR3 DNA, CDR3 protein. A D gene is named only where the DNA matches it firmly. Where a row states a size, it is once, few, many or the class of an expanded clone; other rows omit it.

CDR3 length: 17
D gene: TRBD2
V gene: TRBV4-3
clone size: .
J gene: TRBJ2-3
CDR3 DNA: TGCGCCAGCAGCCAAGAATCACTAGCGGGAGTCACAGATACGCAGTATTTT
CDR3 protein: CASSQESLAGVTDTQYF

CDR3 length: 17
D gene: TRBD1
V gene: TRBV9
clone size: .
J gene: TRBJ2-7
CDR3 DNA: TGTGCCAGCAGCGCCCGACAGGGAAAGATGCCGCCCTACGAGCAGTACTTC
CDR3 protein: CASSARQGKMPPYEQYF

CDR3 length: 14
D gene: TRBD2
V gene: TRBV2
clone size: .
J gene: TRBJ2-5
CDR3 DNA: TGTGCCAGCAAAAGGACTAGCGGGTTAGAGACCCAGTACTTC
CDR3 protein: CASKRTSGLETQYF

CDR3 length: 12
D gene: TRBD1
V gene: TRBV27
clone size: .
J gene: TRBJ1-1
CDR3 DNA: TGTGCCAGCAGAACAGGGGGCACTGAAGCTTTCTTT
CDR3 protein: CASRTGGTEAFF

CDR3 length: 17
D gene: .
V gene: TRBV11-2
clone size: .
J gene: TRBJ1-2
CDR3 DNA: TGTGCCAGCAGCACCCCGCGGGTACGGGACGGGGGCTATGGCTACACCTTC
CDR3 protein: CASSTPRVRDGGYGYTF

CDR3 length: 14
D gene: TRBD2
V gene: TRBV18
clone size: .
J gene: TRBJ2-7
CDR3 DNA: TGTGCCAGCTCACTGCGGACTAGCGACTACGAGCAGTACTTC
CDR3 protein: CASSLRTSDYEQYF

CDR3 length: 14
D gene: .
V gene: TRBV3-1/TRBV3-2
clone size: .
J gene: TRBJ1-6
CDR3 DNA: TGTGCCAGCAGCCTCAAACACAGGGATTCACCCCTCCACTTT
CDR3 protein: CASSLKHRDSPLHF

CDR3 length: 16
D gene: .
V gene: TRBV5-6
clone size: .
J gene: TRBJ1-2
CDR3 DNA: TGTGCCAGCAGCTTGGGTGTGATAGGAGAGATTTATGGCTACACCTTC
CDR3 protein: CASSLGVIGEIYGYTF

CDR3 length: 13
D gene: TRBD2
V gene: TRBV7-2
clone size: .
J gene: TRBJ2-7
CDR3 DNA: TGTGCCAGCAGCTTAGCGTGGGAGCGGGAGTTGGACTTC
CDR3 protein: CASSLAWERELDF

CDR3 length: 15
D gene: .
V gene: TRBV18
clone size: .
J gene: TRBJ2-7
CDR3 DNA: TGTGCCAGCTCACCTATGGACACTACCTTGGGGGAGCAGTACTTC
CDR3 protein: CASSPMDTTLGEQYF

CDR3 length: 13
D gene: .
V gene: TRBV6-5
clone size: .
J gene: TRBJ2-7
CDR3 DNA: TGTGCCAGCAGTCCCCTCGGCGGGTCCGGGCAGTACTTC
CDR3 protein: CASSPLGGSGQYF

CDR3 length: 13
D gene: .
V gene: TRBV10-1
clone size: .
J gene: TRBJ2-7
CDR3 DNA: TGCGCCACAGCGGACCCTTTGACCAGCGAGCAGTACTTC
CDR3 protein: CATADPLTSEQYF

CDR3 length: 16
D gene: .
V gene: TRBV9
clone size: .
J gene: TRBJ2-4
CDR3 DNA: TGTGCCAGCAGCGGCGACAGCTTTGTGGCCAAAAACATTCAGTACTTC
CDR3 protein: CASSGDSFVAKNIQYF

CDR3 length: 15
D gene: .
V gene: TRBV28
clone size: .
J gene: TRBJ1-1
CDR3 DNA: TGTGCCAGCACCTCCGGGGGGGCGCGGGACACTGAAGCTTTCTTT
CDR3 protein: CASTSGGARDTEAFF

CDR3 length: 18
D gene: TRBD1
V gene: TRBV19
clone size: .
J gene: TRBJ1-1
CDR3 DNA: TGTGCCAGTAGTACTATGTCTTGGCAGGGGGCAGAAAACACTGAAGCTTTCTTT
CDR3 protein: CASSTMSWQGAENTEAFF

CDR3 length: 15
D gene: .
V gene: TRBV7-8
clone size: .
J gene: TRBJ2-7
CDR3 DNA: TGTGCCAGCAGCTTCCAACAGGGAAGTGCCTACGAGCAGTACTTC
CDR3 protein: CASSFQQGSAYEQYF

CDR3 length: 14
D gene: .
V gene: TRBV7-2
clone size: .
J gene: TRBJ2-7
CDR3 DNA: TGTGCCAGCAGCCCCGGGATTGCCTCCTACGAGCAGTACTTC
CDR3 protein: CASSPGIASYEQYF

CDR3 length: 16
D gene: TRBD2
V gene: TRBV4-2
clone size: few
J gene: TRBJ2-7
CDR3 DNA: TGTGCCAGCAGCCAAGATCCGACTAGCGGCGCCTACGAGCAGTACTTC
CDR3 protein: CASSQDPTSGAYEQYF

CDR3 length: 11
D gene: .
V gene: TRBV30
clone size: .
J gene: TRBJ1-2
CDR3 DNA: TGTGCCTGGAGTGTAGAGGGTTCGGCCACCTTC
CDR3 protein: CAWSVEGSATF

CDR3 length: 13
D gene: .
V gene: TRBV4-3
clone size: .
J gene: TRBJ1-2
CDR3 DNA: TGCGCCAGCAGCTTAAAGGGGTCCTACAGCTACACCTTC
CDR3 protein: CASSLKGSYSYTF

CDR3 length: 15
D gene: .
V gene: TRBV9
clone size: .
J gene: TRBJ1-6
CDR3 DNA: TGTGCCAGCAGCGTAGAGTACAGGGAGAATTCACCCCTCCACTTT
CDR3 protein: CASSVEYRENSPLHF

CDR3 length: 16
D gene: TRBD2
V gene: TRBV19
clone size: .
J gene: TRBJ2-5
CDR3 DNA: TGTGCCAGTAGTGAAAGACTAGCGGGACATCAAGAGACCCAGTACTTC
CDR3 protein: CASSERLAGHQETQYF

CDR3 length: 14
D gene: TRBD1
V gene: TRBV5-8
clone size: .
J gene: TRBJ2-7
CDR3 DNA: TGTGCCAGCAGCTCCCGGGACAGGGGATCTCTGCAGTACTTC
CDR3 protein: CASSSRDRGSLQYF

CDR3 length: 14
D gene: TRBD1
V gene: TRBV19
clone size: .
J gene: TRBJ1-5
CDR3 DNA: TGTGCCAGTAGTACTACAGGGGGTAATCAGCCCCAGCATTTT
CDR3 protein: CASSTTGGNQPQHF

CDR3 length: 17
D gene: TRBD2
V gene: TRBV9
clone size: .
J gene: TRBJ2-1
CDR3 DNA: TGTGCCAGCAGCGTAGACCTACCGGGACTAGCTTACAATGAGCAGTTCTTC
CDR3 protein: CASSVDLPGLAYNEQFF

CDR3 length: 14
D gene: .
V gene: TRBV5-1
clone size: .
J gene: TRBJ1-1
CDR3 DNA: TGCGCCAGCAGCGAAGAGGGCCCCTGGGCTGAAGCTTTCTTT
CDR3 protein: CASSEEGPWAEAFF

CDR3 length: 16
D gene: TRBD1
V gene: TRBV4-2
clone size: .
J gene: TRBJ2-5
CDR3 DNA: TGTGCCAGCAGCCAAGTTTCCGGGACAGGCCAAGAGACCCAGTACTTC
CDR3 protein: CASSQVSGTGQETQYF

CDR3 length: 16
D gene: TRBD1
V gene: TRBV7-9
clone size: .
J gene: TRBJ1-2
CDR3 DNA: TGTGCCAGCAGCCCGCTCTGGGACAGGGTCATTAATGGCTACACCTTC
CDR3 protein: CASSPLWDRVINGYTF

CDR3 length: 15
D gene: .
V gene: TRBV5-1
clone size: .
J gene: TRBJ2-5
CDR3 DNA: TGCGCCAGCAGCTTTTCGGGGGGCAGGGCGGAGACCCAGTACTTC
CDR3 protein: CASSFSGGRAETQYF

CDR3 length: 16
D gene: TRBD2
V gene: TRBV7-2
clone size: .
J gene: TRBJ2-5
CDR3 DNA: TGTGCCAGCAGCTTAGGGACTAGCGTGAAGTTCGAGACCCAGTACTTC
CDR3 protein: CASSLGTSVKFETQYF

CDR3 length: 17
D gene: .
V gene: TRBV7-3
clone size: .
J gene: TRBJ2-7
CDR3 DNA: TGTGCCAGCAGCTTAAGTGGAGGAGGGGCTGGAACCCACGAGCAGTACTTC
CDR3 protein: CASSLSGGGAGTHEQYF

CDR3 length: 15
D gene: .
V gene: TRBV6-2/TRBV6-3
clone size: .
J gene: TRBJ2-7
CDR3 DNA: TGTGCCAGCAGTTACGATCCGGACAGCTCCTACGAGCAGTACTTC
CDR3 protein: CASSYDPDSSYEQYF

CDR3 length: 12
D gene: .
V gene: TRBV12-3/TRBV12-4
clone size: .
J gene: TRBJ2-7
CDR3 DNA: TGTGCCAGCAGCCCCGAATCCCGGTGGCAGTACTTC
CDR3 protein: CASSPESRWQYF

CDR3 length: 13
D gene: .
V gene: TRBV5-6
clone size: .
J gene: TRBJ1-1
CDR3 DNA: TGTGCCAGCAGCTTGGTAACATCCGCTGAAGCTTTCTTT
CDR3 protein: CASSLVTSAEAFF

CDR3 length: 13
D gene: TRBD2
V gene: TRBV3-1/TRBV3-2
clone size: .
J gene: TRBJ2-7
CDR3 DNA: TGTGCCAGCAGCCAAGAACTAGCGCCCGAGCAGTACTTC
CDR3 protein: CASSQELAPEQYF

CDR3 length: 14
D gene: .
V gene: TRBV6-5
clone size: .
J gene: TRBJ1-2
CDR3 DNA: TGTGCCAGCACTTACAGGTCGAGGGACTATGGCTACACCTTC
CDR3 protein: CASTYRSRDYGYTF

CDR3 length: 15
D gene: .
V gene: TRBV5-1
clone size: .
J gene: TRBJ1-2
CDR3 DNA: TGCGCCAGTATACTCCCCTCACACTCGGGCTATGGCTACACCTTC
CDR3 protein: CASILPSHSGYGYTF

CDR3 length: 17
D gene: .
V gene: TRBV11-3
clone size: .
J gene: TRBJ2-3
CDR3 DNA: TGTGCCAGCAGCTTAGAACCCACAGGCAATACTTGGGATACGCAGTATTTT
CDR3 protein: CASSLEPTGNTWDTQYF

CDR3 length: 15
D gene: TRBD1
V gene: TRBV5-1
clone size: few
J gene: TRBJ1-3
CDR3 DNA: TGCGCCAGCAGCCCTCAGGGGGGTACTGGAAACACCATATATTTT
CDR3 protein: CASSPQGGTGNTIYF

CDR3 length: 12
D gene: .
V gene: TRBV30
clone size: .
J gene: TRBJ2-7
CDR3 DNA: TGTGCCTGGAGTGTACGGTCCTACGAGCAGTACTTC
CDR3 protein: CAWSVRSYEQYF

CDR3 length: 14
D gene: .
V gene: TRBV7-9
clone size: .
J gene: TRBJ2-4
CDR3 DNA: TGTGCCAGCAGCTCCTCGCCTCAGAAAAACATTCAGTACTTC
CDR3 protein: CASSSSPQKNIQYF

CDR3 length: 16
D gene: .
V gene: TRBV5-1
clone size: .
J gene: TRBJ1-3
CDR3 DNA: TGCGCCAGCAGCTTCGGGAACAGGGTCTCTGGAAACACCATATATTTT
CDR3 protein: CASSFGNRVSGNTIYF

CDR3 length: 17
D gene: TRBD1
V gene: TRBV3-1/TRBV3-2
clone size: .
J gene: TRBJ1-5
CDR3 DNA: TGTGCCAGCAGCCAAGCAGGACAGGGGGGTAGCAATCAGCCCCAGCATTTT
CDR3 protein: CASSQAGQGGSNQPQHF

CDR3 length: 12
D gene: .
V gene: TRBV6-2/TRBV6-3
clone size: once
J gene: TRBJ1-2
CDR3 DNA: TGTGCCAGCAGTTTCCAGATCTATGGCTACACCTTC
CDR3 protein: CASSFQIYGYTF

CDR3 length: 17
D gene: .
V gene: TRBV4-1
clone size: .
J gene: TRBJ1-1
CDR3 DNA: TGCGCCAGCAGCCAGTCTGGTACACCTCGGGTGAACACTGAAGCTTTCTTT
CDR3 protein: CASSQSGTPRVNTEAFF

CDR3 length: 15
D gene: TRBD1
V gene: TRBV6-2/TRBV6-3
clone size: .
J gene: TRBJ2-7
CDR3 DNA: TGTGCCAGCAGTAGCGCGGACAGGGTAGGAAATGAGCAGTACTTC
CDR3 protein: CASSSADRVGNEQYF

CDR3 length: 16
D gene: .
V gene: TRBV6-6
clone size: .
J gene: TRBJ2-5
CDR3 DNA: TGTGCCAGCAGTTCTGACCGATGGGGGCACCAAGAGACCCAGTACTTC
CDR3 protein: CASSSDRWGHQETQYF

CDR3 length: 14
D gene: .
V gene: TRBV7-9
clone size: .
J gene: TRBJ1-6
CDR3 DNA: TGTGCCAGCAGCTTAGGGGGCTTGAGTTCACCCCTCCACTTT
CDR3 protein: CASSLGGLSSPLHF

CDR3 length: 14
D gene: TRBD1
V gene: TRBV27
clone size: .
J gene: TRBJ1-2
CDR3 DNA: TGTGCCAGCAGCCGAGGACAGGGGGCTTGGGGCTACACCTTC
CDR3 protein: CASSRGQGAWGYTF

CDR3 length: 15
D gene: TRBD1
V gene: TRBV19
clone size: .
J gene: TRBJ2-3
CDR3 DNA: TGTGCCAGTACCTTAGACAGGGGAAACACAGATACGCAGTATTTT
CDR3 protein: CASTLDRGNTDTQYF

CDR3 length: 13
D gene: .
V gene: TRBV12-3/TRBV12-4
clone size: .
J gene: TRBJ1-5
CDR3 DNA: TGTGCCAGCAGTTTAAAGCTCCCCGGGCCCCAGCATTTT
CDR3 protein: CASSLKLPGPQHF

CDR3 length: 15
D gene: TRBD1
V gene: TRBV6-5
clone size: .
J gene: TRBJ2-2
CDR3 DNA: TGTGCCGCTAGACAGGGGGCTCTGGGCACCGGGGAGCTGTTTTTT
CDR3 protein: CAARQGALGTGELFF

CDR3 length: 19
D gene: TRBD2
V gene: TRBV13
clone size: .
J gene: TRBJ2-2
CDR3 DNA: TGTGCCAGCAGCTTAGGGGTACCGCGGGGGTTCGCGAACACCGGGGAGCTGTTTTTT
CDR3 protein: CASSLGVPRGFANTGELFF

CDR3 length: 14
D gene: TRBD2
V gene: TRBV7-2
clone size: .
J gene: TRBJ2-7
CDR3 DNA: TGTGCCAGCAGCTTAAGGACTAGGGAAGGCGAGCAGTACTTC
CDR3 protein: CASSLRTREGEQYF